Each of the 28 T cell receptor beta chains below was sequenced from the same sample in a study of CD8+ T cells in alopecia areata. On the basis of CD4, CD8alpha, NKG2D, NKG2ACE and other markers, pooled cutaneous lymph node cells were sorted. RNA was extracted and reverse transcribed into cDNA as the sequencing template. Repertoires were generated with immunoSEQ multiplex PCR, while TCRdb's copy carries only in-frame clones and drops some. This sample carries under 2,000 clones and no singletons, and 30% to 45% goes to the top ten. Sequenced input: CD8+ T cells sorted from a lymph node. All receptors come from a C3H/HeJ mouse with alopecia areata. MHC haplotype: H2-k.

In regard to this clone: Any gene name here is a mouse gene name. The sequence runs out 4 residues before the end of the CDR3; the remainder is reconstructed from the germline J gene. This chain links TRBV2 with TRBJ2-7; the D gene is possibly TRBD2 (5 bases). The V gene's germline CDR1 is LGHNA and CDR2 YSYQKL. The CDR3 contains 15 residues. The V and J ends lost 0 bases and 0 bases respectively, with 9 bases between them. This CDR3 is CASSQDLGSSYEQYF. CDR3 DNA (partial): TGTGCCAGCAGCCAAGATCTGGGAAGCTCCTAT.

Only a few counts were recorded for this clone. Gene names are the mouse ones. The CDR3 extends 4 residues past the end of the read, so its final part is completed from the germline J gene. The gene calls are TRBV31 and TRBJ2-5; 9 bases align to TRBD2. J lost 2 bases, V lost 0 bases, and 3 bases had no gene match. Germline V gene lookup returns CDR1 GKSSPN and CDR2 SITVG. The CDR3 has 15 amino acids. The part of the CDR3 DNA that was read is TGTGCCTGGAGTCTACTGGGGGGTTTCCAAGAC. Protein product: CAWSLLGGFQD. The full CDR3 protein is CAWSLLGGFQDTQYF.

Sample share makes this clone hyperexpanded. The listed genes are named as in mouse. The CDR3: CASSEVLGGRNTGQLYF. Incomplete CDR3 DNA: TGTGCCAGCAGTGAGGTCCTGGGGGGGCGAAACACCGGG. This sequence joins TRBV13-1 and TRBJ2-2; 10 bases are a match to TRBD2. The read falls 4 residues short of the CDR3 end, and the missing part is taken from the germline J gene. This CDR3 has 17 amino acids. Germline V gene data show CDR1 as NSHNY and CDR2 as SYGAGN. V lost 2 bases, J lost 1 base, and 5 bases stayed unmatched.

Points on this clone: Genes here carry mouse names. The DNA ends 4 residues before the CDR3 does, and the rest of the CDR3 is filled in from the germline J gene. The J gene is TRBJ2-7, the V gene TRBV13-2; 7 bases agree with TRBD1. CDR3 length: 14 amino acids. CDR1 and CDR2 (germline): NNHNN, SYGAGS (reference sequence). Trimming took 2 bases from V and 2 from J; bases not matched to a gene: 4. Partial CDR3 DNA: TGTGCCAGCGGTGAGGGACAGAGAACCTAT. The encoded protein is CASGEGQRTY. The full CDR3 protein is CASGEGQRTYEQYF.

In this sample, this clone turned up a few times. Gene names refer to mouse genes. The read comes to an end 4 residues before the CDR3 does, leaving the germline J gene to fill in the end. V is TRBV19 and J is TRBJ2-1, with 8 bases lining up with TRBD2. The CDR3 is made up of 16 amino acids. Unmatched junction bases numbered 4, after V lost 1 base and J lost 1 base. Germline assignment: CDR1 FNHDT and CDR2 SITEND (reference sequence). CDR3 loop: CASSISGGENYAEQFF. The sequenced part of the CDR3 DNA is TGTGCCAGCAGTATAAGTGGGGGGGAGAACTATGCT.

By proportion, this clone is medium-sized. Mouse gene names apply. The read comes to an end 4 residues before the CDR3 does, leaving the germline J gene to fill in the end. The chain uses TRBV1 and TRBJ2-7; 8 nucleotides agree with TRBD2. The CDR3 covers 14 residues. Germline V lookup: CDR1 NSQYPW, CDR2 LRSPGD (reference sequence). The CDR3 region is CTCSAVLGGHEQYF. Partial CDR3 DNA: TGCACCTGCAGTGCAGTGCTGGGGGGCCAT.

Concerning this clone itself: The gene names here belong to mouse. The CDR3 is CASGTGEYEQYF. Incomplete CDR3 DNA: TGTGCCAGCGGGACAGGGGAGTAT. This chain uses TRBV13-1 with TRBJ2-7, with TRBD1 matching 10 bases. The missing CDR3 end, 4 residues past where the read stops, is filled in from the germline J gene. Germline V gene lookup returns CDR1 NSHNY and CDR2 SYGAGN. CDR3 length equals 12 residues.

There are a few counts of this clone. Gene names and germline refer to mouse. Sequencing ends 4 residues short of the CDR3 end; the germline J gene provides the rest. This chain uses TRBV19 with TRBJ2-5, with 7 bases that match TRBD1. The germline V gene has CDR1 FNHDT and CDR2 SITEND (reference sequence). The CDR3 totals 16 residues. After removal of 2 bases from V and 0 bases from J, the junction contained 6 bases not matched to a gene. The CDR3: CASSIPGQLNQDTQYF. CDR3 DNA, as far as it was read: TGTGCCAGCAGTATTCCGGGACAGCTTAACCAAGAC.

By sample fraction, this clone is medium-sized. These gene names are mouse names. Coverage ceases 4 residues before the CDR3 finishes, and the germline J gene fills in the end. The J gene is TRBJ2-3, the V gene TRBV13-2; D might be TRBD1 (6 bases). With 6 bases removed from V and 1 base from J, the gap between germline ends came to 9 bases. Germline values: CDR1 NNHNN, CDR2 SYGAGS (reference sequence). This CDR3 region has 13 residues. Partial CDR3 DNA: TGTGCCAGCGCCCGACAGGGTGCAGAA. It encodes CASARQGAE. The whole CDR3 sequence reads CASARQGAETLYF.

This clone was counted ten times or more. The listed genes are named as in mouse. The missing CDR3 end, 4 residues past where the read stops, is filled in from the germline J gene. The rearrangement links TRBV13-2 to TRBJ2-7; 9 nucleotides match TRBD2. Germline-derived CDR1 and CDR2 are NNHNN and SYGAGS (reference sequence). The junction had 4 bases not matched to a gene; V was cut back by 0 bases and J by 0 bases. CDR3 length equals 16 residues. CDR3 residues: CASGDANWGVSYEQYF. CDR3 DNA, as far as it was read: TGTGCCAGCGGTGATGCAAACTGGGGGGTCTCCTAT.

A word on this clone: Mouse gene names apply. The read terminates 4 residues ahead of where the CDR3 ends, so the germline J gene completes it. The chain employs TRBV5 and TRBJ2-5, with D possibly TRBD2 on 5 matching bases. The CDR3 runs 14 residues. Germline CDR1 and CDR2: LGHNA and YNLKQL (reference sequence). The CDR3 here is CASSQEPGRDTQYF. CDR3 DNA, as far as it was read: TGTGCCAGCAGCCAAGAACCTGGGAGGGAC.

This clone has ten or more counts. These gene names are mouse names. Partial CDR3 DNA: TGTGCCAGCAGTATGGGGAGGAACTCC. Residues: CASSMGRNS. The CDR3 in full is CASSMGRNSDYTF. V gene TRBV19 combines with J gene TRBJ1-2, with no clear D. The observed sequence ends 4 residues before the CDR3 terminus, with the missing tail filled in from the germline J gene. Trimming cost V 2 bases and J 2 bases, with 7 bases left between them. This CDR3 is built from 13 residues. Germline V gene lookup returns CDR1 FNHDT and CDR2 SITEND (reference sequence). Complete variable domain (other parts from reference TRBV19 and TRBJ1-2): GGIITQTPKFLIGQEGQKLTLKCQQNFNHDTMYWYRQDSGKGLRLIYYSITENDLQKGDLSEGYDASREKKSSFSLTVTSAQKNEMAVFLCASSMGRNSDYTFGSGTRLLVI.

This clone was detected many times. Germline and genes: mouse. The read is 4 residues too short to cover the CDR3 end, so that end is filled in from the germline J gene. The genes are TRBV13-2 and TRBJ2-5; 8 bases are a match to TRBD1. Per germline, CDR1 NNHNN and CDR2 SYGAGS (reference sequence). The CDR3 is made up of 13 amino acids. The chain's CDR3 is CASGDRTGDTQYF. CDR3 DNA, as far as it was read: TGTGCCAGCGGTGATCGGACAGGGGAC.

The sample holds a few counts of this clone. Here the gene names and germline are mouse. The read is 4 residues too short to cover the CDR3 end, so that end is filled in from the germline J gene. The J gene is TRBJ2-7, the V gene TRBV13-1, with 8 bases matching TRBD2. J lost 0 bases, V lost 3 bases, and 2 bases had no gene match. This CDR3 spans 14 amino acids. Germline assignment: CDR1 NSHNY and CDR2 SYGAGN. The CDR3 DNA, read in part, is TGTGCCAGCAGTGTGGGGGGGAGCTCCTAT. It is translated as CASSVGGSSY. The complete CDR3 protein is CASSVGGSSYEQYF.

In its sample, this clone is medium-sized. Mouse germline and gene names are used. The CDR3 goes on 4 residues after the read ends, and that part is filled in from the germline J gene. The J gene is TRBJ1-2, the V gene TRBV13-2; no clear D. The CDR3 runs 12 residues. The V end lost 3 bases, the J end lost 0 bases, and 3 bases lay between the germline ends. The germline CDR1 and CDR2 sequences are NNHNN and SYGAGS (reference sequence). CDR3 DNA (partial): TGTGCCAGCGGTGCAGCAAACTCC. This codes for CASGAANS. The full CDR3 protein reads CASGAANSDYTF.

Regarding this clone: Genes and germline are mouse. The read halts 3 residues ahead of the CDR3 end, with the missing end drawn from the germline J gene. This chain joins TRBV13-2 and TRBJ1-6; unclear D gene. TRBJ1-6 falls under the ORF class, with uncertain function. The CDR3 consists of 16 residues. CDR1 and CDR2 from the germline V gene are NNHNN and SYGAGS (reference sequence). V lost 1 base to trimming and J lost 0 bases, with 8 bases between them. This chain's CDR3 is CASGDLTSSYNSPLYF. The sequenced CDR3 bases are TGTGCCAGCGGTGATTTGACATCTTCCTATAATTCGCCC.

This clone was observed at least ten times. Gene and germline names: mouse. The read comes to an end 4 residues before the CDR3 does, leaving the germline J gene to fill in the end. The chain joins TRBV13-3 to TRBJ2-1; 10 nucleotides align to TRBD1. From germline, CDR1 is NNHDY and CDR2 SYVADS. V shed 6 bases, J shed 5 bases, and the junction held 2 bases outside the gene matches. The CDR3 runs 13 residues. Incomplete CDR3 DNA: TGTGCCAGCACCGGGACAGGGGATGCT. Protein: CASTGTGDA. The whole CDR3 reads CASTGTGDAEQFF.

A note on this clone: Gene names are the mouse ones. The DNA ends 4 residues before the CDR3 does, and the rest of the CDR3 is filled in from the germline J gene. The genes are TRBV31 and TRBJ2-7, with 10 bases identical to TRBD1. The CDR3 spans 14 residues. Germline V gene sequence: CDR1 GKSSPN, CDR2 SITVG. The sequenced part of the CDR3 DNA is TGTGCCTGGAGTAGACCGGGACAGGGGTAT. Translated: CAWSRPGQGY. The full-length CDR3 reads as CAWSRPGQGYEQYF.

This clone was observed many times. The gene names here belong to mouse. Read coverage stops 4 residues before the CDR3 terminus; the germline J gene supplies the remainder. This chain uses TRBV13-2 with TRBJ2-7; 7 bases agree with TRBD1. CDR1 and CDR2 from the germline V gene are NNHNN and SYGAGS (reference sequence). The CDR3 is 14 amino acids. CDR3 DNA (partial): TGTGCCAGCGGTGATGCGGGACAGCCCAAT. This encodes CASGDAGQPN. The whole CDR3 sequence is CASGDAGQPNEQYF.

This clone was detected many times. Each gene name is a mouse one. The CDR3 end is not reached by the read, which stops 4 residues before it; the germline J gene fills it in. V gene TRBV14 combines with J gene TRBJ2-7; D is ambiguous. Germline loops: CDR1 SGHDT, CDR2 FRDEAV. The ends were cut back, 6 bases at V and 0 bases at J, with 4 bases in the middle. The CDR3 has 11 amino acids. The covered CDR3 bases are TGTGCCAGCACCCTCTCCTAT. It translates to CASTLSY. From start to end, the CDR3 is CASTLSYEQYF. Together with reference TRBV14 and TRBJ2-7, the CDR3 gives the full variable domain: EAGVTQSPRYAVLQEGQAVSFWCDPISGHDTLYWYQQPRDQGPQLLVYFRDEAVIDNSQLPSDRFSAVRPKGTNSTLKIQSAKQGDTATYLCASTLSYEQYFGPGTRLTVL.

This clone is classed as medium-sized (0.01 to 0.1%). Mouse germline and gene names are used. With the read ending 4 residues before the CDR3 end, the germline J gene is used to fill in that end. The chain employs TRBV1 and TRBJ2-3; 7 nucleotides align to TRBD1. CDR3 size: 16 residues. From germline, CDR1 is NSQYPW and CDR2 LRSPGD (reference sequence). V shed 1 base, J shed 0 bases, and the junction held 4 bases outside the gene matches. The CDR3 loop reads CTCSAATGVSAETLYF. The sequenced part of the CDR3 DNA is TGCACCTGCAGTGCAGCTACAGGGGTTAGTGCAGAA.

This clone was observed many times. Here the gene names and germline are mouse. Read data end 4 residues before the CDR3 end; the end is taken from the germline J gene. This sequence joins TRBV13-2 and TRBJ2-5; 7 bases are shared with TRBD2. Germline CDR1 NNHNN, CDR2 SYGAGS (reference sequence). V gave up 6 bases and J gave up 0 bases; unmatched junction bases: 4. The length of the CDR3 is 14 residues. CDR3 residues: CASAPTGNQDTQYF. CDR3 DNA, as far as it was read: TGTGCCAGCGCCCCGACTGGGAACCAAGAC.

Judged by abundance, this clone is medium-sized (0.01 to 0.1%). Any gene name here is a mouse gene name. Read data end 4 residues before the CDR3 end; the end is taken from the germline J gene. This rearrangement joins TRBV5 to TRBJ2-3; 10 bases line up with TRBD2. Trimming removed 0 bases from V and 0 bases from J; junction bases left unmatched: 6. Germline V lookup: CDR1 LGHNA, CDR2 YNLKQL (reference sequence). CDR3 length equals 18 residues. The CDR3 loop is CASSQDLDWGSSAETLYF. The DNA read from the CDR3 is TGTGCCAGCAGCCAAGATCTGGACTGGGGGTCTAGTGCAGAA.

This clone was found a few times. Genes and germline are mouse. The CDR3 end is not reached by the read, which stops 4 residues before it; the germline J gene fills it in. The chain couples TRBV13-2 to TRBJ2-5; TRBD2 matches 10 bases. This CDR3 comprises 13 residues. Per germline, CDR1 NNHNN and CDR2 SYGAGS (reference sequence). V lost 6 bases, J lost 3 bases, and 1 base stayed unmatched. The DNA read from the CDR3 is TGTGCCAGCGACTGGGGGGGACAAGAC. Amino acids: CASDWGGQD. The whole CDR3 sequence reads CASDWGGQDTQYF.

This clone turned up a few times. Each gene name is a mouse one. From the germline J gene comes the end of the CDR3, since the read stops 4 residues before it. This chain uses TRBV19 with TRBJ2-2, with TRBD1 matching over 8 bases. Per the germline V gene, CDR1 is FNHDT and CDR2 is SITEND (reference sequence). The CDR3 length is 15 residues. The V and J ends lost 1 base and 2 bases, in that order; junction bases with no gene match: 1. The sequenced part of the CDR3 DNA is TGTGCCAGCAGTATAAGACAGGGGAACACCGGG. This codes for CASSIRQGNTG. The full CDR3 sequence reads CASSIRQGNTGQLYF.

This clone is termed medium-sized. Gene names denote mouse genes. The read comes to an end 4 residues before the CDR3 does, leaving the germline J gene to fill in the end. The chain combines TRBV5 with TRBJ2-3; D gene uncertain. The CDR3 covers 13 residues. Trimming pared 4 bases from V and 0 bases from J, leaving 5 bases between. Germline V CDR1 and CDR2: LGHNA, YNLKQL (reference sequence). CDR3 amino acids: CASSPQSAETLYF. Incomplete CDR3 DNA: TGTGCCAGCAGCCCCCAGAGTGCAGAA.

This clone occurred many times. Genes here carry mouse names. From the germline J gene comes the end of the CDR3, since the read stops 4 residues before it. The chain uses TRBV16 and TRBJ2-5; perhaps TRBD2 as D (6 bases). Trimming shortened V by 4 bases and J by 0 bases, and 14 bases separated the two germline ends. The CDR3 is 16 amino acids. Germline V gene sequence: CDR1 SGHSA, CDR2 FRNQAP. The CDR3: CASSSAGEINQDTQYF. The part of the CDR3 DNA that was read is TGTGCAAGCAGCTCCGCTGGGGAAATTAACCAAGAC.

This clone showed up many times. The gene names here belong to mouse. CDR3 in amino acids: CASSEGLGGREVFF. CDR3 DNA (partial): TGTGCCAGCAGTGAGGGACTGGGGGGGAGA. The chain recombines TRBV13-3 with TRBJ1-1, with a tentative D call TRBD1 (5 bases). The CDR3 end falls 4 residues outside the read, so it is completed with the germline J gene. This CDR3 region has 14 residues. Germline V gene sequence: CDR1 NNHDY, CDR2 SYVADS.